A selection of T cell receptor beta chains follows, all from one sample in a study of cytomegalovirus exposure and HLA in healthy donors. Repertoires were generated with immunoSEQ multiplex PCR, while TCRdb's copy carries only in-frame clones and drops some. The repertoire holds about 200,000 clones, 70% to 80% seen once, with approximately 0.4% in the top ten. Sequencing used PBMCs. The receptors come from a male donor in good health and CMV-seropositive. The CDR3 runs from the conserved cysteine through the conserved F or W. Fields, in order: CDR3 DNA, CDR3 protein, clone size, J gene, V gene, D gene. D genes are given only for firm matches. The size entry is marked missing in some rows and otherwise reads once, few, many or a size class.

DNA: TGTGCCAGTAAGGGACAGGGAGAAGGAGCTTTCTTT; CDR3: CASKGQGEGAFF; size: NA; J: TRBJ1-1; V: TRBV19; D: TRBD1
DNA: TGTGCCAGCGGGACAGGGCAGAGCTCCTACAATGAGCAGTTCTTC; CDR3: CASGTGQSSYNEQFF; size: NA; J: TRBJ2-1; V: TRBV6-1; D: TRBD1
DNA: TGTGCCAGCAGTCTGGCGGGGAATCTCATCTCCAATGAGCAGTTCTTC; CDR3: CASSLAGNLISNEQFF; size: NA; J: TRBJ2-1; V: TRBV5-4; D: NA
DNA: TGCGCCAGCAGCGTCGAAGAGACCCAGTACTTC; CDR3: CASSVEETQYF; size: NA; J: TRBJ2-5; V: TRBV5-1; D: NA
DNA: TGTGCCAGCAGTGAACTAGCGTGGGTCGAGACCCAGTACTTC; CDR3: CASSELAWVETQYF; size: once; J: TRBJ2-5; V: TRBV2; D: NA
DNA: TGTGCCAGCAGCCCCCGTCCGGGGGAGGGGTACACCGGGGAGCTGTTTTTT; CDR3: CASSPRPGEGYTGELFF; size: few; J: TRBJ2-2; V: TRBV7-9; D: TRBD2
DNA: TGTGCCAGCAGTCAGGACAGAGTGAACACTGAAGCTTTCTTT; CDR3: CASSQDRVNTEAFF; size: once; J: TRBJ1-1; V: TRBV6-5; D: NA
DNA: TGTGCCAGCAGCTTACGGGGGACCGGGGAGCTGTTTTTT; CDR3: CASSLRGTGELFF; size: NA; J: TRBJ2-2; V: TRBV7-3; D: NA
DNA: TGTGCCAGCAGTCCTCAAGGGGCTAGCGGATCGTACGAGCAGTACTTC; CDR3: CASSPQGASGSYEQYF; size: NA; J: TRBJ2-7; V: TRBV27; D: TRBD2
DNA: TGTGCCAGCAGCCCCACCGGGACAGGGAATGAGCAGTTCTTC; CDR3: CASSPTGTGNEQFF; size: NA; J: TRBJ2-1; V: TRBV9; D: TRBD1
DNA: TGCGCCAGCAGCCCAACGGACAGATTCGAGCAGTACTTC; CDR3: CASSPTDRFEQYF; size: few; J: TRBJ2-7; V: TRBV5-1; D: NA
DNA: TGTGCCAGCAGGATGGACAGGGGAAATGAAAAACTGTTTTTT; CDR3: CASRMDRGNEKLFF; size: NA; J: TRBJ1-4; V: TRBV6-1; D: TRBD1
DNA: TGTGCCAGTAGTGACTACTCCTCTAGCGGGAGCCGCCACGAGCAGTACTTC; CDR3: CASSDYSSSGSRHEQYF; size: NA; J: TRBJ2-7; V: TRBV19; D: TRBD2
DNA: TGTGCCAGCGCCAAATTGGGACAGATCACAGATACGCAGTATTTT; CDR3: CASAKLGQITDTQYF; size: NA; J: TRBJ2-3; V: TRBV7-2; D: TRBD1
DNA: TGTGCCAGTCGAGGGGCCGGGACAGGGGGCGATGGCTACACCTTC; CDR3: CASRGAGTGGDGYTF; size: NA; J: TRBJ1-2; V: TRBV2; D: TRBD1
DNA: TGCGCCAGCAGCTTGGGCTCCGGGGAGCAGTTCTTC; CDR3: CASSLGSGEQFF; size: NA; J: TRBJ2-1; V: TRBV5-1; D: NA
DNA: TGTTCCAGCAGCCCCTTCAGTGAAGCTTTCTTT; CDR3: CSSSPFSEAFF; size: NA; J: TRBJ1-1; V: TRBV7-9; D: NA
DNA: TGTGCCAGCAGCTTAGTAAACACCGGGGAGCTGTTTTTT; CDR3: CASSLVNTGELFF; size: NA; J: TRBJ2-2; V: TRBV11-2; D: NA
DNA: TGCGCCAGCAGCCAAGATCGGGCGGCTCCTAGGGAGAACTTGTTTTTT; CDR3: CASSQDRAAPRENLFF; size: NA; J: TRBJ1-4; V: TRBV4-3; D: NA
DNA: TGCAGCGTTGCAGGGTTCTACGAGCAGTACTTC; CDR3: CSVAGFYEQYF; size: NA; J: TRBJ2-7; V: TRBV29-1; D: NA
DNA: TGTGCCAGCTCAATACAGGGGGCGGACACTGAAGCTTTCTTT; CDR3: CASSIQGADTEAFF; size: NA; J: TRBJ1-1; V: TRBV18; D: TRBD1
DNA: TGTGCCAGCTCACCATATGGCAGGGGGACAACGGGCTACGAGCAGTACTTC; CDR3: CASSPYGRGTTGYEQYF; size: NA; J: TRBJ2-7; V: TRBV18; D: TRBD1
DNA: TGTGCCAGCAGCGTAGCTACCACAGGGGGGCCCCAGCATTTT; CDR3: CASSVATTGGPQHF; size: NA; J: TRBJ1-5; V: TRBV9; D: TRBD1
DNA: TGTGCCAGCAGCTCAATTAGCGGGAAGTGGGATACGCAGTATTTT; CDR3: CASSSISGKWDTQYF; size: NA; J: TRBJ2-3; V: TRBV11-2; D: TRBD2
DNA: TGTGCCAGCTCACCCGGACTAGTCTCCTACAATGAGCAGTTCTTC; CDR3: CASSPGLVSYNEQFF; size: once; J: TRBJ2-1; V: TRBV18; D: TRBD2
DNA: TGTGCCAGCTCACCGACTAGGACAGGGGGCACTCGTAATGAAAAACTGTTTTTT; CDR3: CASSPTRTGGTRNEKLFF; size: NA; J: TRBJ1-4; V: TRBV18; D: TRBD1
DNA: TGCGCCAGCAGCCAAGAATGGCAGGGGTTCTACGAGCAGTACTTC; CDR3: CASSQEWQGFYEQYF; size: NA; J: TRBJ2-7; V: TRBV4-3; D: NA
DNA: TGCGCCAGCTCTCGACAGAACCTAGGCACAGATACGCAGTATTTT; CDR3: CASSRQNLGTDTQYF; size: NA; J: TRBJ2-3; V: TRBV5-1; D: NA
DNA: TGTGCCATCAGTGAACACGGGACTAGCGGGAAAATCACAGATACGCAGTATTTT; CDR3: CAISEHGTSGKITDTQYF; size: NA; J: TRBJ2-3; V: TRBV10-3; D: TRBD2
DNA: TGTGCCAGCAGTTACTCAGCGGGAGCGGCAGATACGCAGTATTTT; CDR3: CASSYSAGAADTQYF; size: NA; J: TRBJ2-3; V: TRBV6-5; D: TRBD2
DNA: TGTGCCAGCACCTTAGGGACAGCGACTAACTATGGCTACACCTTC; CDR3: CASTLGTATNYGYTF; size: NA; J: TRBJ1-2; V: TRBV7-2; D: TRBD1
DNA: TGTGCCAGCAGTGACCCGGCAGGGTTTGGCTACACCTTC; CDR3: CASSDPAGFGYTF; size: NA; J: TRBJ1-2; V: TRBV6-1; D: NA
DNA: TGTGCCAGCCCTAACGGACAGGGGAGTGGTGGCTACACCTTC; CDR3: CASPNGQGSGGYTF; size: NA; J: TRBJ1-2; V: TRBV2; D: TRBD1
DNA: TGTGCCAGCATTACGGGAGGGCCGGTCGGGGCCAACGTCCTGACTTTC; CDR3: CASITGGPVGANVLTF; size: NA; J: TRBJ2-6; V: TRBV28; D: TRBD2
DNA: TGTGCCAGCAGCTTCCCGGGACAGCGCGGAAACACCATATATTTT; CDR3: CASSFPGQRGNTIYF; size: NA; J: TRBJ1-3; V: TRBV7-2; D: TRBD1
DNA: TGTGCCAGTAGTATAGATGCGGGACAGGGACACTACACCTTC; CDR3: CASSIDAGQGHYTF; size: NA; J: TRBJ1-2; V: TRBV19; D: TRBD1
DNA: TGTGCCAGCAGCTTAGGACTATTCGAAAATGAGCAGTTCTTC; CDR3: CASSLGLFENEQFF; size: once; J: TRBJ2-1; V: TRBV7-6; D: NA
DNA: TGCGCCAGCAGCCAAGAGGTTCAGGGGGTGGGTGAGCAGTTCTTC; CDR3: CASSQEVQGVGEQFF; size: NA; J: TRBJ2-1; V: TRBV4-3; D: TRBD1
DNA: TGTGCCAGCAGTTTAGGAACAGGGACAAATCCCCAGCATTTT; CDR3: CASSLGTGTNPQHF; size: NA; J: TRBJ1-5; V: TRBV27; D: NA
DNA: TGCGCCAGCAGCTCCACAGGAAAAGAGACCCAGTACTTC; CDR3: CASSSTGKETQYF; size: NA; J: TRBJ2-5; V: TRBV5-1; D: NA
DNA: TGTTCCAGCAGCTTACTAGCGGGCTACAATGAGCAGTTCTTC; CDR3: CSSSLLAGYNEQFF; size: NA; J: TRBJ2-1; V: TRBV7-9; D: TRBD2
DNA: TGTGCCAGCAGTTCGGTGTCGCCTTCACCCCTCCACTTT; CDR3: CASSSVSPSPLHF; size: few; J: TRBJ1-6; V: TRBV27; D: NA
DNA: TGTGCCAGCTCACCACCCGGGGAAGAGACCCAGTACTTC; CDR3: CASSPPGEETQYF; size: NA; J: TRBJ2-5; V: TRBV18; D: NA
DNA: TGTGCCAGTAGTACAAGCGGGGGGGCTTACGAGCAGTACTTC; CDR3: CASSTSGGAYEQYF; size: few; J: TRBJ2-7; V: TRBV19; D: TRBD2
DNA: TGTGCCAGCTCACGCTGGACAGAGATTAACTATGGCTACACCTTC; CDR3: CASSRWTEINYGYTF; size: NA; J: TRBJ1-2; V: TRBV18; D: NA
DNA: TGTGCCAGCGCGCGACGGGAGAACACCGGGGAGCTGTTTTTT; CDR3: CASARRENTGELFF; size: once; J: TRBJ2-2; V: TRBV19; D: NA
DNA: TGCAGCGTTGAAAGTCCAGATACAGATACGCAGTATTTT; CDR3: CSVESPDTDTQYF; size: NA; J: TRBJ2-3; V: TRBV29-1; D: NA
DNA: TGTGCCAGCAGTGACGGAGGGTCCCAGCCCCAGCATTTT; CDR3: CASSDGGSQPQHF; size: NA; J: TRBJ1-5; V: TRBV6-1; D: NA
DNA: TGTGCCAGCAGTTACGGAGCGGGGGGGCGCAATGAGCAGTTCTTC; CDR3: CASSYGAGGRNEQFF; size: NA; J: TRBJ2-1; V: TRBV6-5; D: TRBD2
DNA: TGTGCCAGCAGTGACCAAAGCGGGACGAACACCGGGGAGCTGTTTTTT; CDR3: CASSDQSGTNTGELFF; size: NA; J: TRBJ2-2; V: TRBV6-4; D: TRBD2
DNA: TGTGCCAGCAGCTCGTTTGGACAGGGTCTCCACGAGCAGTACTTC; CDR3: CASSSFGQGLHEQYF; size: NA; J: TRBJ2-7; V: TRBV7-9; D: TRBD1
DNA: TGTGCCAGCAGGCCCCGGTCCGCTAATTCACCCCTCCACTTT; CDR3: CASRPRSANSPLHF; size: NA; J: TRBJ1-6; V: TRBV2; D: NA
DNA: TGTGCCAGCAGCCCGCAGCGGTCGAGCAATGAGCAGTTCTTC; CDR3: CASSPQRSSNEQFF; size: NA; J: TRBJ2-1; V: TRBV7-3; D: NA
DNA: TGCAGCGTTAGGGGGTTGGGCAAAAACATTCAGTACTTC; CDR3: CSVRGLGKNIQYF; size: NA; J: TRBJ2-4; V: TRBV29-1; D: NA
DNA: TGTGCCAGCTCCGGGACACCCGGTGAAAAACTGTTTTTT; CDR3: CASSGTPGEKLFF; size: NA; J: TRBJ1-4; V: TRBV7-7; D: NA
DNA: TGTTCCAGCAGCCTTAGGGGCGGACTAGCGGGAGTCACGGGCGAGCAGTACTTC; CDR3: CSSSLRGGLAGVTGEQYF; size: NA; J: TRBJ2-7; V: TRBV7-9; D: TRBD2
DNA: TGTGCCAGCAGCCAAAACCGGGACAGGGGGCTTAGCGGGGAGCTGTTTTTT; CDR3: CASSQNRDRGLSGELFF; size: NA; J: TRBJ2-2; V: TRBV4-2; D: TRBD1
DNA: TGTGCCAGCAGCTTAGGTCCTTATAACTATGGCTACACCTTC; CDR3: CASSLGPYNYGYTF; size: NA; J: TRBJ1-2; V: TRBV7-9; D: NA
DNA: TGTGCCAGTAGTATCTCCACAGGCTCCTACAATGAGCAGTTCTTC; CDR3: CASSISTGSYNEQFF; size: few; J: TRBJ2-1; V: TRBV19; D: NA